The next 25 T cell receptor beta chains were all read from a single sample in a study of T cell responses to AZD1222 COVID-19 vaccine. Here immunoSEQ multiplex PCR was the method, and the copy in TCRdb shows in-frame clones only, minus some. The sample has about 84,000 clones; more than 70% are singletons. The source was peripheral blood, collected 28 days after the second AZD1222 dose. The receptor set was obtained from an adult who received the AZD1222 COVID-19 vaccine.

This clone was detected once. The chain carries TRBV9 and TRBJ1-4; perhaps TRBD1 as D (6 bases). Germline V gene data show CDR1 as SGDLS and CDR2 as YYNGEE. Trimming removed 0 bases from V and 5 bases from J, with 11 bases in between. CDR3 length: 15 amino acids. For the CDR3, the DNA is TGTGCCAGCAGCGTAGGCGGACAGATCAATGAAAAACTGTTTTTT. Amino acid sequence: CASSVGGQINEKLFF.

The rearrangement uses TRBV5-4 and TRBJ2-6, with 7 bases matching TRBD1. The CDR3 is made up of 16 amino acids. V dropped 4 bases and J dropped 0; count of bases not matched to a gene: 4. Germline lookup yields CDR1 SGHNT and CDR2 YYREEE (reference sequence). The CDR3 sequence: CASSRDRFSGANVLTF. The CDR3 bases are TGTGCCAGCAGCCGGGACAGATTCTCTGGGGCCAACGTCCTGACTTTC.

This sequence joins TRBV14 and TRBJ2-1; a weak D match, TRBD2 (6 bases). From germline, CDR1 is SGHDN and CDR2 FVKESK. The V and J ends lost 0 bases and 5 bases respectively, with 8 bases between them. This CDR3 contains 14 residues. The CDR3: CASSQEWGDNEQFF. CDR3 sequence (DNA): TGTGCCAGCAGCCAAGAGTGGGGGGACAATGAGCAGTTCTTC.

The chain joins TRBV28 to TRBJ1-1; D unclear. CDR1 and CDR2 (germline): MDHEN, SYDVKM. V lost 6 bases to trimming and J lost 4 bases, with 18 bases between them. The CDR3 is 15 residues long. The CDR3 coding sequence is TGTGCCAGCAGCCCCCGACGAGGGAAGGGCACTGAAGCTTTCTTT. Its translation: CASSPRRGKGTEAFF. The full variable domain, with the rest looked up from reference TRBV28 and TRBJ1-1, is DVKVTQSSRYLVKRTGEKVFLECVQDMDHENMFWYRQDPGLGLRLIYFSYDVKMKEKGDIPEGYSVSREKKERFSLILESASTNQTSMYLCASSPRRGKGTEAFFGQGTRLTVV.

As DNA, the CDR3 is TGTGCCAGCAGCCAAGACGCACAGCTCGGAAACACCATATATTTT. This codes for CASSQDAQLGNTIYF. The rearrangement uses TRBV3-1 (or the pseudogene TRBV3-2) and TRBJ1-3, with D uncertain. CDR3 length equals 15 residues. The germline CDR1 and CDR2 sequences are LGHDT and YNNKEL (reference sequence). The ends were cut back, 0 bases at V and 4 bases at J, with 10 bases in the middle.

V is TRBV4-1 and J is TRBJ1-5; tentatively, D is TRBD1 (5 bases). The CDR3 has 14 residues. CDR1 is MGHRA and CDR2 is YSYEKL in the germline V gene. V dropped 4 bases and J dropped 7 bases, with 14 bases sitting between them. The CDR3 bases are TGCGCCAGCAGCCCGGACGACCGGGGGCAGCCCCAGCATTTT. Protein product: CASSPDDRGQPQHF.

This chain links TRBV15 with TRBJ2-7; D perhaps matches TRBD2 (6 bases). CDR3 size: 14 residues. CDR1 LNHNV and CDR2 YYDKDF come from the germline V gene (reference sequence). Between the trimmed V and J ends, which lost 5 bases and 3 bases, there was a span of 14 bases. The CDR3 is CATSPGGSHYEQYF. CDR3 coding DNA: TGTGCCACCAGCCCCGGAGGGTCCCACTACGAGCAGTACTTC.

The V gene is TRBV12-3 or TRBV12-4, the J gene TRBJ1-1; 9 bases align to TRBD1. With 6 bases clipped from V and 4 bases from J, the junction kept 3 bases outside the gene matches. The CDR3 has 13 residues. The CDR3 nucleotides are TGTGCCAGCAGGGGACAGGGCGTCACTGAAGCTTTCTTT. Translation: CASRGQGVTEAFF.

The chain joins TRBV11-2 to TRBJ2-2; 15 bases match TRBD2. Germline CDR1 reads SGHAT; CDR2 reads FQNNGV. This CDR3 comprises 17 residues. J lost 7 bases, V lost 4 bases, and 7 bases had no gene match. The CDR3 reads CASSSGGLAGGNGELFF. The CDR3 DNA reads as TGTGCCAGCAGCTCAGGGGGACTAGCGGGAGGAAACGGGGAGCTGTTTTTT.

CDR3 residues: CASSQDRDRAGYTF. CDR3 nucleotide sequence: TGTGCCAGCAGCCAAGATCGGGACAGGGCTGGCTACACCTTC. This rearrangement joins TRBV4-2 to TRBJ1-2; 9 positions match TRBD1. J was trimmed by 7 bases and V by 0 bases; bases with no gene match: 3. The CDR3 contains 14 residues. From germline, CDR1 is LGHNA and CDR2 YNFKEQ.

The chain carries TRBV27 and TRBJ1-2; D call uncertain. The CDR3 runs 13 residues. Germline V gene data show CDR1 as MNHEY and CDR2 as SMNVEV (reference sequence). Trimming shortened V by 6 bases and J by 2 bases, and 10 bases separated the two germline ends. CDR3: CASSSVLNYGYTF. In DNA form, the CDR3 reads TGTGCCAGCAGCTCGGTCTTGAACTATGGCTACACCTTC.

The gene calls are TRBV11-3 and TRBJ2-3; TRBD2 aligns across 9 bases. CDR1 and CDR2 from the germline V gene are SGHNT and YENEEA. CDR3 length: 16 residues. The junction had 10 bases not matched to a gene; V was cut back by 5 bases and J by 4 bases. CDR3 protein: CASSRSYAGGSDTQYF. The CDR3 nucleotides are TGTGCCAGCAGCCGCTCCTACGCGGGGGGGTCAGATACGCAGTATTTT.

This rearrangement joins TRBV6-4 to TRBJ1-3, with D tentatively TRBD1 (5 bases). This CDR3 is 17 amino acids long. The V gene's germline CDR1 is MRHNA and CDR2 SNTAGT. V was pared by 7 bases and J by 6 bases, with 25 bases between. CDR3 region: CASNHPSRDLSLNTIYF. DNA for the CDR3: TGTGCCAGCAACCATCCTAGTCGGGACCTATCTTTAAACACCATATATTTT.

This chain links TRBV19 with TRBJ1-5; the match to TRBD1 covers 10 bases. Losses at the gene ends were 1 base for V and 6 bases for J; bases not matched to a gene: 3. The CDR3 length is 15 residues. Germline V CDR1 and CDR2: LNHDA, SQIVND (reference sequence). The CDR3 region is CASSIGQGAVQPQHF. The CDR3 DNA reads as TGTGCCAGTAGTATAGGACAGGGGGCCGTTCAGCCCCAGCATTTT.

CDR3 DNA sequence: TGTGCCAGCAGTGCCGGGGGGACCGGGGAGCTGTTTTTT. Translated, it gives CASSAGGTGELFF. This rearrangement joins TRBV6-4 to TRBJ2-2; 7 positions agree with TRBD2. Germline CDR1 MRHNA, CDR2 SNTAGT. This CDR3 has 13 amino acids. V lost 4 bases and J lost 5; bases outside the gene matches: 1.

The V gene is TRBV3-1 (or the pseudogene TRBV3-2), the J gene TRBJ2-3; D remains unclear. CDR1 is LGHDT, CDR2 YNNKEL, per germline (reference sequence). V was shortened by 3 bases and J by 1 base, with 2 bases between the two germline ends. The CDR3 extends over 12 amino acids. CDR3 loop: CASSHRTDTQYF. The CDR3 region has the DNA TGTGCCAGCAGCCATCGCACAGATACGCAGTATTTT.

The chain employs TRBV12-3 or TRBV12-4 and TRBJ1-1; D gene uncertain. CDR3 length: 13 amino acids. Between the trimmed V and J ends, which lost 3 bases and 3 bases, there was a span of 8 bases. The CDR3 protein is CASSFSSDTEAFF. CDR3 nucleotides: TGTGCCAGCAGTTTCAGTAGTGACACTGAAGCTTTCTTT.

The CDR3 sequence is CASSLTGTSGRGNEQFF. DNA for the CDR3: TGTGCCAGCAGCCTGACGGGTACTAGCGGGAGAGGTAATGAGCAGTTCTTC. The rearrangement links TRBV9 to TRBJ2-1; TRBD2 aligns across 11 bases. CDR1 and CDR2 (germline): SGDLS, YYNGEE. The CDR3 length is 17 residues. V was pared by 4 bases and J by 7 bases, with 13 bases of the junction left unmatched.

The CDR3: CASRGRGTGGNEQFF. DNA for the CDR3: TGTGCCAGCAGGGGTCGCGGGACAGGGGGAAATGAGCAGTTCTTC. The V and J genes are TRBV28 and TRBJ2-1; 11 nucleotides align to TRBD1. CDR1 is MDHEN and CDR2 is SYDVKM in the germline V gene. CDR3 length equals 15 residues. V shed 6 bases and J 7 bases; nucleotides not matched to a gene: 8.

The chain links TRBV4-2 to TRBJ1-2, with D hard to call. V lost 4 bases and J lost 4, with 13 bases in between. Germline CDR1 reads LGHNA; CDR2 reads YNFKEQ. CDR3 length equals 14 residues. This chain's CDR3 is CASSPSGYAYGYTF. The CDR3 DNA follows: TGTGCCAGCAGCCCCTCGGGGTACGCCTATGGCTACACCTTC.

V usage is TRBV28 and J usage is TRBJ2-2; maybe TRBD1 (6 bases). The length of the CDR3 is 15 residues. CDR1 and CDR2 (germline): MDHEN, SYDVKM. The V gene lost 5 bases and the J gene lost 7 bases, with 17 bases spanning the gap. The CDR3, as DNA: TGTGCCAGCAGTCCACCCATCAGGGGAAACGGGGAGCTGTTTTTT. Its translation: CASSPPIRGNGELFF.

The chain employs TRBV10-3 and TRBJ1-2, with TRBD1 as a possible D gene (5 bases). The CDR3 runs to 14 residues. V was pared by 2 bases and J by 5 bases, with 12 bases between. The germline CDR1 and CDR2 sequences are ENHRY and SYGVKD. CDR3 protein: CAISEGRGGYGYTF. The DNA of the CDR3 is TGTGCCATCAGTGAGGGGAGGGGAGGATATGGCTACACCTTC.

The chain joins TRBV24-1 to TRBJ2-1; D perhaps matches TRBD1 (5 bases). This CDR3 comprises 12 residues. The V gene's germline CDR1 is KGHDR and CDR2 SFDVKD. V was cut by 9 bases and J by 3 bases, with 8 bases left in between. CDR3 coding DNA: TGTGCCACCCAAGGGGACTACAATGAGCAGTTCTTC. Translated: CATQGDYNEQFF.

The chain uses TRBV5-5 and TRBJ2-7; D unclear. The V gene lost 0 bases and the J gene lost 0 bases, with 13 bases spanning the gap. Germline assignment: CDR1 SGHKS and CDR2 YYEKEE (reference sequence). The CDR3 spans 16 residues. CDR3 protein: CASSLGLSWNSYEQYF. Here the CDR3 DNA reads TGTGCCAGCAGCTTGGGCCTGAGCTGGAACTCCTACGAGCAGTACTTC.

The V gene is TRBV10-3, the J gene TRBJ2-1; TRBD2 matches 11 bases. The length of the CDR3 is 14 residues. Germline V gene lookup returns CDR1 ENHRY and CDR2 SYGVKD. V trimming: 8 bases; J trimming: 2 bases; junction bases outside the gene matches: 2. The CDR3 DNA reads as TGTGCCATCGGTAGCGGGGGGGCCTACAATGAGCAGTTCTTC. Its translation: CAIGSGGAYNEQFF.